This is a list of T cell receptor beta chains from one sample in a study of blood T cell repertoires in COVID-19. The assay was immunoSEQ multiplex PCR, and TCRdb's table has in-frame clones only and misses some. The sample consists of 62,000 or so clones, roughly 82% of them appearing once. The sequenced sample consisted of peripheral blood. The receptor set was obtained from a human donor in a cohort sampled during active COVID-19. The CDR3 runs from the conserved cysteine through the conserved F or W. Fields, in order: V gene, CDR3 length, J gene, clone size, D gene, CDR3 DNA, CDR3 protein. A D gene is named only where the DNA matches it firmly. Clone size is stated in some rows and not others, as once, few, many or a class when expanded.

V gene: TRBV19; CDR3 length: 14; J gene: TRBJ2-7; clone size: medium-sized; D gene: TRBD1; CDR3 DNA: TGTGCCAGTAGTCCAGGACAGGTCTCCTACGAGCAGTACTTC; CDR3 protein: CASSPGQVSYEQYF
V gene: TRBV5-1; CDR3 length: 16; J gene: TRBJ2-2; clone size: -; D gene: -; CDR3 DNA: TGCGCCAGCAGCAACTATCCCGGGGGACCCACCGGGGAGCTGTTTTTT; CDR3 protein: CASSNYPGGPTGELFF
V gene: TRBV10-3; CDR3 length: 13; J gene: TRBJ1-1; clone size: few; D gene: TRBD1; CDR3 DNA: TGTGCCATCAGCGGACAGGGGGATAGTGAAGCTTTCTTT; CDR3 protein: CAISGQGDSEAFF
V gene: TRBV29-1; CDR3 length: 13; J gene: TRBJ2-5; clone size: -; D gene: TRBD2; CDR3 DNA: TGCAGCGTTGCACTAGCGGGGGGAGAGACCCAGTACTTC; CDR3 protein: CSVALAGGETQYF
V gene: TRBV5-4; CDR3 length: 13; J gene: TRBJ2-1; clone size: few; D gene: -; CDR3 DNA: TGTGCCAGCAGCTTTACAGAGTTTGGTGAGCAGTTCTTC; CDR3 protein: CASSFTEFGEQFF
V gene: TRBV6-1; CDR3 length: 15; J gene: TRBJ2-1; clone size: -; D gene: TRBD2; CDR3 DNA: TGTGCCAGCAGTGAAACTGGCGGGGGGCGGGTTGAGCAGTTCTTC; CDR3 protein: CASSETGGGRVEQFF
V gene: TRBV25-1; CDR3 length: 14; J gene: TRBJ1-2; clone size: -; D gene: -; CDR3 DNA: TGTGCCAGCAGTGAACCTGGGGACATCTATGGCTACACCTTC; CDR3 protein: CASSEPGDIYGYTF
V gene: TRBV5-1; CDR3 length: 16; J gene: TRBJ2-7; clone size: -; D gene: -; CDR3 DNA: TGCGCCAGCAGCTTGAGGGAGGCTGGGGGGAACGGCGAGCAGTACTTC; CDR3 protein: CASSLREAGGNGEQYF
V gene: TRBV9; CDR3 length: 16; J gene: TRBJ2-5; clone size: -; D gene: TRBD2; CDR3 DNA: TGTGCCAGCAGCATATCTAGCGGGGGGGCCGCGGAGACCCAGTACTTC; CDR3 protein: CASSISSGGAAETQYF
V gene: TRBV3-1/TRBV3-2; CDR3 length: 14; J gene: TRBJ1-6; clone size: -; D gene: TRBD1; CDR3 DNA: TGTGCCAGCAGCCTGGGACAGTATAATTCACCCCTCCACTTT; CDR3 protein: CASSLGQYNSPLHF
V gene: TRBV19; CDR3 length: 13; J gene: TRBJ1-6; clone size: -; D gene: -; CDR3 DNA: TGTGCCACCGCGGGGGGCTATAATTCACCCCTCCACTTT; CDR3 protein: CATAGGYNSPLHF
V gene: TRBV15; CDR3 length: 18; J gene: TRBJ2-1; clone size: many; D gene: TRBD2; CDR3 DNA: TGTGCCACCAGCAAGACGGGGGGGACCCTCCTTGAGCGGAATGAGCAGTTCTTC; CDR3 protein: CATSKTGGTLLERNEQFF
V gene: TRBV18; CDR3 length: 18; J gene: TRBJ1-1; clone size: -; D gene: TRBD1; CDR3 DNA: TGTGCCAGCTCACCCCTGGGACAGGGGGCGCAATGGGGTACTGAAGCTTTCTTT; CDR3 protein: CASSPLGQGAQWGTEAFF
V gene: TRBV5-4; CDR3 length: 15; J gene: TRBJ2-3; clone size: -; D gene: TRBD2; CDR3 DNA: TGTGCCAGCAGTCGGCGCGGGGGGCGCGGAGATACGCAGTATTTT; CDR3 protein: CASSRRGGRGDTQYF
V gene: TRBV3-1/TRBV3-2; CDR3 length: 15; J gene: TRBJ1-5; clone size: -; D gene: -; CDR3 DNA: TGTGCCAGCAGCCAAGAGCATCTAAGCAATCAGCCCCAGCATTTT; CDR3 protein: CASSQEHLSNQPQHF
V gene: TRBV2; CDR3 length: 13; J gene: TRBJ2-3; clone size: -; D gene: -; CDR3 DNA: TGTGCCAGTAGTACAGGGCTGAGGGATACGCAGTATTTT; CDR3 protein: CASSTGLRDTQYF
V gene: TRBV4-3; CDR3 length: 15; J gene: TRBJ1-5; clone size: -; D gene: -; CDR3 DNA: TGCGCCAGCAGCCAAGATAACAGGGGCAATCAGCCCCAGCATTTT; CDR3 protein: CASSQDNRGNQPQHF
V gene: TRBV27; CDR3 length: 13; J gene: TRBJ2-7; clone size: -; D gene: TRBD2; CDR3 DNA: TGTGCCAGCAGGGGACTAGTAGGAAGCGAGCAGTACTTC; CDR3 protein: CASRGLVGSEQYF
V gene: TRBV3-1/TRBV3-2; CDR3 length: 13; J gene: TRBJ2-7; clone size: -; D gene: -; CDR3 DNA: TGTGCCAGCAGCCAAGTCGAGGGGGACGAGCAGTACTTC; CDR3 protein: CASSQVEGDEQYF
V gene: TRBV5-1; CDR3 length: 17; J gene: TRBJ1-4; clone size: -; D gene: -; CDR3 DNA: TGCGCCAGCAGGCGGACTCTAGGAGGTGGCTCGGATGAAAAACTGTTTTTT; CDR3 protein: CASRRTLGGGSDEKLFF
V gene: TRBV4-2; CDR3 length: 15; J gene: TRBJ2-7; clone size: -; D gene: -; CDR3 DNA: TGTGCCAGCAGCCAAGAATCAGGGTTGCTTGGCGAGCAGTACTTC; CDR3 protein: CASSQESGLLGEQYF
V gene: TRBV19; CDR3 length: 16; J gene: TRBJ2-3; clone size: -; D gene: TRBD2; CDR3 DNA: TGTGCCAGTACCAAATCCGGGACTAGAGGACCAGATACGCAGTATTTT; CDR3 protein: CASTKSGTRGPDTQYF
V gene: TRBV24-1; CDR3 length: 16; J gene: TRBJ2-1; clone size: -; D gene: -; CDR3 DNA: TGTGCCACCAGTGATTGGGGCCCAGGCTCCTACAATGAGCAGTTCTTC; CDR3 protein: CATSDWGPGSYNEQFF
V gene: TRBV2; CDR3 length: 16; J gene: TRBJ2-5; clone size: -; D gene: TRBD1; CDR3 DNA: TGTGCCAGCAGTGTGGCCGGGACAGGGGACCAAGAGACCCAGTACTTC; CDR3 protein: CASSVAGTGDQETQYF
V gene: TRBV28; CDR3 length: 14; J gene: TRBJ1-2; clone size: -; D gene: -; CDR3 DNA: TGTGCCAGCAGTTTAGAGCTAGCTAACTATGGCTACACCTTC; CDR3 protein: CASSLELANYGYTF
V gene: TRBV5-1; CDR3 length: 11; J gene: TRBJ2-1; clone size: -; D gene: -; CDR3 DNA: TGCGCCAGCAGTCAAAACAATGAGCAGTTCTTC; CDR3 protein: CASSQNNEQFF
V gene: TRBV19; CDR3 length: 14; J gene: TRBJ1-4; clone size: -; D gene: -; CDR3 DNA: TGTGCCAGTAGGTCGGGAAGACTCCCTGAAAAACTGTTTTTT; CDR3 protein: CASRSGRLPEKLFF
V gene: TRBV5-4; CDR3 length: 16; J gene: TRBJ2-3; clone size: -; D gene: TRBD2; CDR3 DNA: TGTGCCAGCAGCTCCGGTCTAGCGGGGGGGAGGGGTACGCAGTATTTT; CDR3 protein: CASSSGLAGGRGTQYF
V gene: TRBV6-5; CDR3 length: 13; J gene: TRBJ2-1; clone size: -; D gene: -; CDR3 DNA: TGTGCCAGCAGTAACGACAGAGACGGTGAGCAGTTCTTC; CDR3 protein: CASSNDRDGEQFF
V gene: TRBV3-1/TRBV3-2; CDR3 length: 15; J gene: TRBJ1-3; clone size: -; D gene: TRBD1; CDR3 DNA: TGTGCCAGCAGCACGGGGACAGGGGTAGGAAACACCATATATTTT; CDR3 protein: CASSTGTGVGNTIYF
V gene: TRBV5-8; CDR3 length: 15; J gene: TRBJ2-3; clone size: -; D gene: TRBD2; CDR3 DNA: TGTGCCAGCAGCTTGCGAAGACTAGCCGCAGATACGCAGTATTTT; CDR3 protein: CASSLRRLAADTQYF
V gene: TRBV6-2/TRBV6-3; CDR3 length: 12; J gene: TRBJ2-7; clone size: -; D gene: -; CDR3 DNA: TGTGCCAGCAGTTACTCTCTCTACGAGCAGTACTTC; CDR3 protein: CASSYSLYEQYF
V gene: TRBV28; CDR3 length: 16; J gene: TRBJ1-5; clone size: few; D gene: TRBD1; CDR3 DNA: TGTGCCAGCAGTCCCCTGAGACAGGGACCTACCTTGGCCCAGCATTTT; CDR3 protein: CASSPLRQGPTLAQHF
V gene: TRBV9; CDR3 length: 14; J gene: TRBJ1-2; clone size: -; D gene: -; CDR3 DNA: TGTGCCAGCAGCTCTCTTACAGGGATCGCTGGCTACACCTTC; CDR3 protein: CASSSLTGIAGYTF
V gene: TRBV5-6; CDR3 length: 13; J gene: TRBJ1-1; clone size: -; D gene: -; CDR3 DNA: TGTGCCAGCAGCCTTAAACCCGGGACTGAAGCTTTCTTT; CDR3 protein: CASSLKPGTEAFF
V gene: TRBV5-6; CDR3 length: 14; J gene: TRBJ2-1; clone size: -; D gene: TRBD2; CDR3 DNA: TGTGCCAGCAGCACTGGGGGGGTCAGGAATGAGCAGTTCTTC; CDR3 protein: CASSTGGVRNEQFF
V gene: TRBV5-1; CDR3 length: 14; J gene: TRBJ1-2; clone size: few; D gene: -; CDR3 DNA: TGCGCCAGCAGCTTGGCCGCAGGTGCCCAAATCTACACCTTC; CDR3 protein: CASSLAAGAQIYTF
V gene: TRBV15; CDR3 length: 18; J gene: TRBJ2-3; clone size: -; D gene: TRBD1; CDR3 DNA: TGTGCCACCAGCAGTGGACAGGGGGCGCGTACTAGCACAGATACGCAGTATTTT; CDR3 protein: CATSSGQGARTSTDTQYF
V gene: TRBV5-1; CDR3 length: 19; J gene: TRBJ2-3; clone size: -; D gene: -; CDR3 DNA: TGCGCCAGCAGTCCACCAAGGGCCCCGATGAGAGGGGGGGCAGATACGCAGTATTTT; CDR3 protein: CASSPPRAPMRGGADTQYF
V gene: TRBV7-9; CDR3 length: 12; J gene: TRBJ2-2; clone size: -; D gene: -; CDR3 DNA: TGTGCCAGCAGCTTCCCTACCGGGGAGCTGTTTTTT; CDR3 protein: CASSFPTGELFF
V gene: TRBV3-1/TRBV3-2; CDR3 length: 17; J gene: TRBJ2-3; clone size: few; D gene: TRBD2; CDR3 DNA: TGTGCCAGCAGCCAGTTAGCGGGGGGGCTCCGCACAGATACGCAGTATTTT; CDR3 protein: CASSQLAGGLRTDTQYF
V gene: TRBV18; CDR3 length: 18; J gene: TRBJ2-2; clone size: -; D gene: -; CDR3 DNA: TGTGCCAGCTCCCTCATTCGGGAGACGAGCGCTGGTACCGGGGAGCTGTTTTTT; CDR3 protein: CASSLIRETSAGTGELFF
V gene: TRBV7-9; CDR3 length: 15; J gene: TRBJ2-1; clone size: -; D gene: -; CDR3 DNA: TGTGCCAGCAGCTTTAGCGGAAGCTCCTACAATGAGCAGTTCTTC; CDR3 protein: CASSFSGSSYNEQFF
V gene: TRBV19; CDR3 length: 13; J gene: TRBJ1-5; clone size: -; D gene: -; CDR3 DNA: TGTGCCAGTAAAGTAGGGGGCAATCAGCCCCAGCATTTT; CDR3 protein: CASKVGGNQPQHF
V gene: TRBV5-1; CDR3 length: 16; J gene: TRBJ2-5; clone size: few; D gene: TRBD2; CDR3 DNA: TGCGCCAGCAGAGAAATGAGCGGGGGTCCCCAAGAGACCCAGTACTTC; CDR3 protein: CASREMSGGPQETQYF
V gene: TRBV4-2; CDR3 length: 16; J gene: TRBJ2-5; clone size: once; D gene: TRBD2; CDR3 DNA: TGTGCCAGCAGCCAAGAGGCGGGGGGGCCTGAGGAGACCCAGTACTTC; CDR3 protein: CASSQEAGGPEETQYF
V gene: TRBV5-4; CDR3 length: 16; J gene: TRBJ2-4; clone size: -; D gene: TRBD2; CDR3 DNA: TGTGCCAGCAGTCCCCGGACTAGCGGGGGAGTAAACATTCAGTACTTC; CDR3 protein: CASSPRTSGGVNIQYF
V gene: TRBV7-9; CDR3 length: 14; J gene: TRBJ2-2; clone size: -; D gene: -; CDR3 DNA: TGTGCCAGCAGCTCCGACACGAACACCGGGGAGCTGTTTTTT; CDR3 protein: CASSSDTNTGELFF
V gene: TRBV7-2; CDR3 length: 14; J gene: TRBJ1-2; clone size: -; D gene: TRBD1; CDR3 DNA: TGTGCCAGCAGCTTTGGACAGGGGGCCGGCGGCTACACCTTC; CDR3 protein: CASSFGQGAGGYTF